A selection of T cell receptor beta chains follows, all from one sample in a study of Graves' ophthalmopathy and Graves' hyperthyroidism. MiXCR, run by TCRdb on the multiplex PCR reads, gives a single entry per CDR3 protein. The repertoire holds some 1.1 million distinct CDR3 sequences, with less than 45% as singletons. The sample comprised peripheral blood or thyroid tissue (not recorded which). The source of these receptors is an adult man with Graves' hyperthyroidism. CDR3s include the opening cysteine and the closing phenylalanine or tryptophan. D genes are given only for firm matches. Clone size is shown for a subset of rows, as once, few, many or a class of expanded clone.

j_call,clone_size,d_call,v_call,cdr3_aa,cdr3_nt
TRBJ2-7,few,.,TRBV27,CASSLPREGGEQYF,TGTGCCAGCAGTTTACCGAGAGAAGGGGGCGAGCAGTACTTC
TRBJ2-7,many,TRBD2,TRBV10-3,CAISPGTSGTYEQYF,TGTGCCATCAGCCCGGGGACTAGCGGAACCTACGAGCAGTACTTC
TRBJ1-1,.,.,TRBV2,CASSVRRGADTEAFF,TGTGCCAGCAGTGTCAGGAGGGGGGCTGACACTGAAGCTTTCTTT
TRBJ1-2,.,.,TRBV3-1,CASSQEGYGYTPSGYTF,TGTGCCAGCAGCCAAGAAGGGTACGGCTATACGCCGTCTGGCTACACCTTC
TRBJ1-4,.,.,TRBV7-8,CASSPGVGEKLFF,TGTGCCAGCAGCCCGGGAGTGGGTGAAAAACTGTTTTTT
TRBJ1-2,.,.,TRBV7-9,CASSRGRGQANYGYTF,TGTGCCAGCAGCCGGGGGAGGGGTCAAGCTAACTATGGCTACACCTTC
TRBJ1-1,few,.,TRBV6-5,CASSYAMNTEAFF,TGTGCCAGCAGTTACGCGATGAACACTGAAGCTTTCTTT
TRBJ2-7,many,TRBD2,TRBV19,CASRFSSGSGEQYF,TGTGCCAGTCGCTTCTCTAGCGGGAGTGGGGAGCAGTACTTC
TRBJ1-1,.,TRBD1,TRBV10-3,CAGSYRGLGTEAFF,TGTGCCGGCAGTTACAGGGGGCTTGGCACTGAAGCTTTCTTT
TRBJ1-3,.,TRBD1,TRBV4-1,CASSQVTGGESGNTIYF,TGCGCCAGCAGCCAGGTTACAGGGGGCGAGAGTGGAAACACCATATATTTT
TRBJ2-2,few,.,TRBV12-3/TRBV12-4,CASRPTAGPGELFF,TGTGCCAGCAGGCCCACGGCTGGACCCGGGGAGCTGTTTTTT